A single sample gave rise to the 9 T cell receptor beta chains below, sequenced in a study of blood T cell repertoires in COVID-19. Using immunoSEQ multiplex PCR, the repertoire was profiled, and TCRdb retains in-frame clones only, with some absent. The sample lists approximately 100,000 clones, around 85% occurring once. Sequenced material: peripheral blood. The receptors shown here come from a human donor in a cohort sampled during active COVID-19.

The V and J genes are TRBV28 and TRBJ2-5; no reliable D call. CDR3 length: 14 residues. V was shortened by 2 bases and J by 5 bases, with 12 bases between the two germline ends. Looked up from germline, CDR1 is MDHEN and CDR2 is SYDVKM. DNA of the CDR3: TGTGCCAGCAGTTTAGCTTACCTAAAGGAGACCCAGTACTTC. This encodes CASSLAYLKETQYF.

This clone was detected a few times. The chain carries TRBV10-3 and TRBJ1-3; 10 nucleotides line up with TRBD1. The CDR3 loop spans 19 amino acids. V lost 3 bases to trimming and J lost 0 bases; unmatched junction nucleotides: 11. Germline CDR1 is ENHRY and CDR2 is SYGVKD. This chain's CDR3 is CAISEAGQGNINSGNTIYF. DNA of the CDR3: TGTGCCATCAGTGAAGCGGGACAGGGGAATATTAACTCTGGAAACACCATATATTTT.

CDR3 sequence (DNA): TGTGCCAGCAGTTACCCCGCATACTCCACTCAAAAGGAACCTTTAACAGATGGCTACACCTTC. Encoded protein: CASSYPAYSTQKEPLTDGYTF. The gene calls are TRBV6-7 and TRBJ1-2, with D unclear. TRBV6-7 is assigned to the ORF class and has an uncertain function. The CDR3 has 21 residues. The V and J ends lost 2 bases and 6 bases respectively, with 34 bases between them.

This clone is a singleton in its sample. The chain couples TRBV27 to TRBJ2-1; tentative D call: TRBD2 (6 bases). V lost 0 bases and J lost 5, with 17 bases in between. This CDR3 comprises 17 residues. Germline CDR1 reads MNHEY; CDR2 reads SMNVEV (reference sequence). This CDR3 reads CASSLSSLLTSNNEQFF. DNA of the CDR3: TGTGCCAGCAGTTTATCGAGCTTGCTGACTAGTAACAATGAGCAGTTCTTC.

The V gene is TRBV6-1, the J gene TRBJ1-5, with a possible D match to TRBD1 (5 bases). With 4 bases removed from V and 2 bases from J, the gap between germline ends came to 18 bases. The germline gives CDR1 MNHNS, CDR2 SASEGT. The CDR3 loop spans 17 amino acids. The CDR3 sequence: CASSVGTTGVRNQPQHF. The CDR3 DNA sequence: TGTGCCAGCAGTGTGGGTACTACGGGGGTTCGCAATCAGCCCCAGCATTTT.

The chain is built from TRBV9 and TRBJ2-7, with D unresolved. Per germline, CDR1 SGDLS and CDR2 YYNGEE. Trimming stripped 0 bases from V and 3 bases from J, with 10 bases between. CDR3 length equals 14 residues. The CDR3 DNA is TGTGCCAGCAGCGTAGACGGCAGGCACTACGAGCAGTACTTC. Amino acid sequence: CASSVDGRHYEQYF.

The gene calls are TRBV6-4 and TRBJ2-2; D remains ambiguous. This CDR3 is 12 amino acids long. V lost 8 bases and J lost 5, with 9 bases in between. Germline V CDR1 and CDR2: MRHNA, SNTAGT. The CDR3 bases are TGTGCCAGCCCGACACAGACCGGGGAGCTGTTTTTT. It is translated as CASPTQTGELFF.

This clone was seen just once. The chain is built from TRBV24-1 and TRBJ2-7; 12 bases map to TRBD2. This CDR3 spans 15 amino acids. The V and J ends lost 4 bases and 2 bases, in that order; junction bases with no gene match: 2. Germline V gene lookup returns CDR1 KGHDR and CDR2 SFDVKD. The CDR3 loop is CATSERTSGTYEQYF. Here the CDR3 DNA reads TGTGCCACCAGTGAGAGGACTAGCGGGACCTACGAGCAGTACTTC.

V usage is TRBV12-2 and J usage is TRBJ1-5; the table's TRBD1 call for D was not verified on the DNA. TRBV12-2 is a recognized pseudogene. The CDR3 length is 19 residues. This CDR3 reads CASRLTSGDRDRGNQPQHF. The CDR3 region has the DNA TGTGCAAGTCGCTTAACTTCTGGGGACCGGGACAGGGGTAATCAGCCCCAGCATTTT.